What follows are 8 T cell receptor beta chains derived from one specimen sequenced in a study of control samples from healthy donors and cancer patients. Libraries were prepared by immunoSEQ multiplex PCR; TCRdb keeps only in-frame clonotypes and omits some of them. This table has 60,000 or so clones, around 90% appearing once. Material for sequencing was blood. Source of these receptors: a man between 45 and 60 years old in good health.

The chain uses TRBV6-6 and TRBJ2-1; a possible D gene is TRBD2 (5 bases). V shed 7 bases and J shed 3 bases, with 13 bases lying between them. The CDR3 contains 14 residues. The germline gives CDR1 MNHNY, CDR2 SVGAGI (reference sequence). DNA for the CDR3: TGTGCCAGCACTGAGGGAGCGATCTACAATGAGCAGTTCTTC. Its protein is CASTEGAIYNEQFF.

This clone was picked up one time. V is TRBV5-4 and J is TRBJ2-7; 7 nucleotides agree with TRBD1. V lost 0 bases, J lost 6 bases, and 9 bases stayed unmatched. Germline V CDR1 and CDR2: SGHNT, YYREEE (reference sequence). There are 15 residues in the CDR3. The CDR3 sequence is CASSLAGQVGFEQYF. CDR3 bases: TGTGCCAGCAGCTTGGCCGGACAGGTTGGGTTCGAGCAGTACTTC.

The rearrangement joins TRBV7-2 to TRBJ1-3, with no clear D. The CDR3 covers 14 residues. V was cut by 2 bases and J by 0 bases, with 5 bases left in between. Germline V gene sequence: CDR1 SGHTA, CDR2 FQGNSA. The CDR3 reads CASSLLISGNTIYF. Written as DNA, the CDR3 is TGTGCCAGCAGCTTATTAATCTCTGGAAACACCATATATTTT.

The rearrangement joins TRBV27 to TRBJ1-2; 7 bases align to TRBD1. The CDR3 has 17 residues. Germline V lookup: CDR1 MNHEY, CDR2 SMNVEV (reference sequence). With 0 bases clipped from V and 3 bases from J, the junction kept 10 bases outside the gene matches. CDR3 bases: TGTGCCAGCAGTTTATCGGGGGGACAGAGAGAATACTATGGCTACACCTTC. Its translation: CASSLSGGQREYYGYTF.

The V and J genes are TRBV9 and TRBJ1-1; no clear D. CDR1 is SGDLS, CDR2 YYNGEE, per germline. Trimming took 0 bases from V and 3 from J, leaving 15 bases between them. The CDR3 has 16 residues. DNA of the CDR3: TGTGCCAGCAGCGTAGGTATAAGGAAGGAGGACACTGAAGCTTTCTTT. This gives the protein CASSVGIRKEDTEAFF.

This clone occurred once. The V call is TRBV7-9, the J call TRBJ1-5, with a tentative D call TRBD1 (5 bases). The CDR3 spans 18 residues. V shed 3 bases and J shed 0 bases, with 18 bases lying between them. Germline V gives CDR1 SEHNR, CDR2 FQNEAQ (reference sequence). The CDR3 is CASSFHKGAWNSNQPQHF. CDR3 DNA sequence: TGTGCCAGCAGCTTTCACAAAGGGGCTTGGAATAGCAATCAGCCCCAGCATTTT.

This chain joins TRBV5-1 and TRBJ1-1; D unresolved. This CDR3 is 16 amino acids long. In germline, CDR1 is SGHRS, CDR2 YFSETQ. Trimming removed 0 bases from V and 1 base from J, with 13 bases in between. The CDR3: CASSLEGNRGNTEAFF. Written as DNA, the CDR3 is TGCGCCAGCAGCTTGGAGGGTAACAGAGGGAACACTGAAGCTTTCTTT.

This chain joins TRBV28 and TRBJ2-1; 7 bases match TRBD1. J lost 7 bases, V lost 0 bases, and 6 bases had no gene match. Germline lookup yields CDR1 MDHEN and CDR2 SYDVKM. CDR3 length equals 15 residues. CDR3 coding DNA: TGTGCCAGCAGTTTATGGGGACAGAGACCTAATGAGCAGTTCTTC. Amino acids: CASSLWGQRPNEQFF. The full variable domain, in which reference TRBV28 and TRBJ2-1 provide the parts outside the CDR3, is DVKVTQSSRYLVKRTGEKVFLECVQDMDHENMFWYRQDPGLGLRLIYFSYDVKMKEKGDIPEGYSVSREKKERFSLILESASTNQTSMYLCASSLWGQRPNEQFFGPGTRLTVL.